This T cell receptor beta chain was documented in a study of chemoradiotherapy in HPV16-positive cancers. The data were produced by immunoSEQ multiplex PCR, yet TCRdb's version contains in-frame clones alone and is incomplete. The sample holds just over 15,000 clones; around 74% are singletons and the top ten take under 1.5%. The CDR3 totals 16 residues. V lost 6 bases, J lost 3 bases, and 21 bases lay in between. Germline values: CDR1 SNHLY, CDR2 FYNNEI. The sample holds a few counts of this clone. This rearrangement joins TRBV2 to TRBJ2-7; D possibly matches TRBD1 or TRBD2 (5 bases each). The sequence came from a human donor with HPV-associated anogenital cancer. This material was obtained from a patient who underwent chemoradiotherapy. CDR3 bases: TGTGCCAGCAGCCCAACATGGGACCGCTTGAACTACGAGCAGTACTTC. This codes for CASSPTWDRLNYEQYF.